Shown below are 20 T cell receptor beta chains from a single sample sequenced in a study of T cells in Graves' hyperthyroidism and ophthalmopathy. The investigators amplified TCR beta CDR3 regions from RNA transcripts. The HTBI set primed first-round TCR CDR3 RT-PCR. TCRdb called the multiplex PCR reads again in MiXCR, with one record for every CDR3 protein. This table has around 690,000 distinct CDR3 sequences, 17% appearing once. Sequenced: blood. The receptors derive from a man in his fifties with Graves' hyperthyroidism.

At least ten counts were recorded for this clonotype. The chain recombines TRBV5-1 with TRBJ2-7; 12 bases fit TRBD2. With V trimmed by 4 bases and J by 7 bases, 15 bases remained unmatched. CDR1 is SGHRS, CDR2 YFSETQ, per germline. The CDR3 is 17 amino acids. The CDR3 region is CASSPTLTSGRMAEQYF. The CDR3 DNA reads TGCGCCAGCAGCCCAACCCTGACTAGCGGGAGAATGGCGGAGCAGTACTTC.

The chain combines TRBV24-1 with TRBJ1-5; unclear D gene. V was clipped by 0 bases and J by 1 base, with 15 bases between them. The CDR3 loop spans 18 amino acids. CDR1 and CDR2 (germline): KGHDR, SFDVKD. The chain's CDR3 is CATSDLHHARASNQPQHF. The CDR3 DNA reads TGTGCCACCAGTGATTTGCACCACGCACGAGCCAGCAATCAGCCCCAGCATTTT.

J is TRBJ2-2 and V is TRBV28; TRBD1 agrees at 7 bases. Trimming took 7 bases from V and 0 from J; bases not matched to a gene: 5. The CDR3 totals 15 residues. Germline loops: CDR1 MDHEN, CDR2 SYDVKM. The CDR3 region has the DNA TGTGCCAGCATTCCGGGACAGACGAACACCGGGGAGCTGTTTTTT. This gives the protein CASIPGQTNTGELFF. The full variable domain, rest sourced from reference TRBV28 and TRBJ2-2, is DVKVTQSSRYLVKRTGEKVFLECVQDMDHENMFWYRQDPGLGLRLIYFSYDVKMKEKGDIPEGYSVSREKKERFSLILESASTNQTSMYLCASIPGQTNTGELFFGEGSRLTVL.

This clonotype was picked up many times. This chain connects TRBV30 to TRBJ1-2; D is unclear. CDR1 is GTSNPN and CDR2 is SVGIG in the germline V gene (reference sequence). The V and J ends lost 3 bases and 3 bases respectively, with 17 bases between them. The CDR3 is made up of 15 amino acids. The CDR3 region is CAWRRWRVNDYGYTF. The CDR3 DNA reads TGTGCCTGGAGGCGGTGGAGGGTAAATGACTATGGCTACACCTTC.

Only a few counts were recorded for this clonotype. This chain connects TRBV29-1 to TRBJ1-5, with a weak D call TRBD1 (5 bases). Trimming shortened V by 7 bases and J by 3 bases, and 13 bases separated the two germline ends. This CDR3 is 13 amino acids long. Germline V gene sequence: CDR1 SQVTM, CDR2 ANQGSEA. The CDR3 nucleotides read TGCAGCGACCAGGGAGATGACAATCAGCCCCAGCATTTT. This gives the protein CSDQGDDNQPQHF. Full variable domain (remainder filled in from reference TRBV29-1 and TRBJ1-5): SAVISQKPSRDICQRGTSLTIQCQVDSQVTMMFWYRQQPGQSLTLIATANQGSEATYESGFVIDKFPISRPNLTFSTLTVSNMSPEDSSIYLCSDQGDDNQPQHFGDGTRLSIL.

This clonotype was counted at least ten times. The chain combines TRBV2 with TRBJ2-3; D is possibly TRBD1 or TRBD2 (5 bases each). Per germline, CDR1 SNHLY and CDR2 FYNNEI. The CDR3 totals 15 residues. Trimming pared 3 bases from V and 0 bases from J, leaving 10 bases between. CDR3 coding DNA: TGTGCCAGCAGTGAGGGGACCTTTAGCACAGATACGCAGTATTTT. It encodes CASSEGTFSTDTQYF.

This clonotype was seen a few times. The V gene is TRBV6-5, the J gene TRBJ2-1; possible D gene TRBD2, 6 bases. CDR1 is MNHEY, CDR2 SVGAGI, per germline. Trimming took 1 base from V and 8 from J, leaving 15 bases between them. CDR3 length: 15 residues. The CDR3 DNA reads TGTGCCAGCAGTTACTTACCGGGAGCTGGATATGAGCAGTTCTTC. Its protein product is CASSYLPGAGYEQFF.

This clonotype was picked up one time. The genes are TRBV18 and TRBJ2-1; possible D gene TRBD1, 6 bases. V gave up 2 bases and J gave up 10 bases, with 9 bases separating them. There are 12 residues in the CDR3. Germline values: CDR1 KGHSH, CDR2 LQKENI. The CDR3 loop is CASSPGGPEQFF. Written as DNA, the CDR3 is TGTGCCAGCTCACCAGGGGGCCCCGAGCAGTTCTTC.

This clonotype has only a few counts. The chain is built from TRBV28 and TRBJ1-5, with D possibly matching TRBD1 (6 bases). V lost 6 bases and J lost 7, with 16 bases in between. The CDR3 totals 14 residues. The germline V gene encodes CDR1 MDHEN and CDR2 SYDVKM. The CDR3 bases are TGTGCCAGCAGGGAGGGGGGAAATCACCAGCCCCAGCATTTT. Translated, it gives CASREGGNHQPQHF. Supplemented by reference TRBV28 and TRBJ1-5, the full variable domain reads DVKVTQSSRYLVKRTGEKVFLECVQDMDHENMFWYRQDPGLGLRLIYFSYDVKMKEKGDIPEGYSVSREKKERFSLILESASTNQTSMYLCASREGGNHQPQHFGDGTRLSIL.

There are many counts of this clonotype. This chain links TRBV19 with TRBJ1-1; 7 positions match TRBD1. V shed 5 bases and J 4 bases; nucleotides not matched to a gene: 7. The CDR3 spans 14 residues. The germline V gene encodes CDR1 LNHDA and CDR2 SQIVND (reference sequence). The CDR3 nucleotides read TGTGCCAGTAGTCCGGGACAGTGGGTCACTGAAGCTTTCTTT. Translated: CASSPGQWVTEAFF.

At least ten counts were recorded for this clonotype. The V and J genes are TRBV2 and TRBJ1-4; TRBD1 is a possible D gene (5 bases). The CDR3 loop spans 12 amino acids. Per germline, CDR1 SNHLY and CDR2 FYNNEI. V dropped 4 bases and J dropped 8 bases, with 8 bases sitting between them. The CDR3 DNA reads as TGTGCCAGCAGTGGCCAGGGAGAAAAACTGTTTTTT. It specifies CASSGQGEKLFF.

The chain recombines TRBV30 with TRBJ1-6, with D unresolved. The V end lost 3 bases, the J end lost 9 bases, and 12 bases lay between the germline ends. The CDR3 is 13 residues long. The germline V gene has CDR1 GTSNPN and CDR2 SVGIG (reference sequence). This chain's CDR3 is CAWSLVSGSPLHF. The DNA of the CDR3 is TGTGCCTGGAGCTTGGTTTCCGGTTCACCCCTCCACTTT. Full variable domain (rest looked up from reference TRBV30 and TRBJ1-6): SQTIHQWPATLVQPVGSPLSLECTVEGTSNPNLYWYRQAAGRGLQLLFYSVGIGQISSEVPQNLSASRPQDRQFILSSKKLLLSDSGFYLCAWSLVSGSPLHFGNGTRLTVT.

This chain links TRBV6-5 with TRBJ2-3; 8 positions agree with TRBD2. There are 16 residues in the CDR3. Germline V CDR1 and CDR2: MNHEY, SVGAGI. Losses at the gene ends were 4 bases for V and 4 bases for J; bases not matched to a gene: 10. The CDR3: CASSWGLAGYPDTQYF. The CDR3 coding sequence is TGTGCCAGCAGTTGGGGATTAGCGGGGTATCCAGATACGCAGTATTTT.

This clonotype appeared many times. V usage is TRBV28 and J usage is TRBJ1-2; D not certain. Germline V CDR1 and CDR2: MDHEN, SYDVKM. This CDR3 contains 13 residues. Trimming removed 3 bases at V and 6 bases at J, with 11 bases between. The CDR3 DNA follows: TGTGCCAGCAGTTTGGGGATGAGGGATGGCTACACCTTC. It specifies CASSLGMRDGYTF.

This clonotype was counted a few times. This chain connects TRBV7-9 to TRBJ1-1; 9 positions match TRBD1. Unmatched junction bases numbered 11, after V lost 1 base and J lost 5 bases. CDR3 length: 17 amino acids. Germline V gives CDR1 SEHNR, CDR2 FQNEAQ (reference sequence). CDR3 sequence reads: CASSLVGSGTGKTEAFF. CDR3 sequence (DNA): TGTGCCAGCAGCTTAGTGGGCTCCGGGACAGGGAAGACTGAAGCTTTCTTT.

This clonotype was counted at least ten times. The chain carries TRBV6-1 and TRBJ2-7; TRBD1 is a possible D gene (5 bases). In germline, CDR1 is MNHNS, CDR2 SASEGT. CDR3 length: 15 residues. The V and J ends lost 6 bases and 0 bases respectively, with 15 bases between them. This chain's CDR3 is CASRQKTASSYEQYF. The CDR3 bases are TGTGCCAGCAGACAAAAGACAGCCAGCTCCTACGAGCAGTACTTC.

J is TRBJ2-5 and V is TRBV4-1; 9 bases fit TRBD1. The V and J ends lost 0 bases and 5 bases, in that order; junction bases with no gene match: 16. CDR3 length: 19 amino acids. Germline-derived CDR1 and CDR2 are MGHRA and YSYEKL. This chain's CDR3 is CASSQERLRDRVTTETQYF. CDR3 in DNA: TGCGCCAGCAGCCAAGAAAGGCTCCGGGACAGGGTAACGACGGAGACCCAGTACTTC.

This clonotype was seen repeatedly, ten times or more. The V gene is TRBV6-2 or TRBV6-3, the J gene TRBJ2-1; TRBD2 matches 8 bases. V dropped 5 bases and J dropped 7; count of bases not matched to a gene: 13. Germline V gene sequence: CDR1 MNHEY, CDR2 SVGEGT. This CDR3 contains 16 residues. The CDR3 region has the DNA TGTGCCAGCAGTACAATTGGACTAGCTTCGGGGAATGAGCAGTTCTTC. Translated: CASSTIGLASGNEQFF.

This rearrangement joins TRBV15 to TRBJ2-3; 7 bases are a match to TRBD2. This CDR3 contains 18 residues. V trimming: 0 bases; J trimming: 0 bases; junction bases outside the gene matches: 9. Germline CDR1 LNHNV, CDR2 YYDKDF (reference sequence). DNA for the CDR3: TGTGCCACCAGCAGAGATCACGCGGTTAGCGGGAGCACAGATACGCAGTATTTT. Translated: CATSRDHAVSGSTDTQYF.

This clonotype has only a few counts. The chain is built from TRBV9 and TRBJ2-7, with a tentative D call TRBD1 (6 bases). Trimming left V 3 bases short and J 2 bases short, with 18 bases between. CDR3 length equals 16 residues. Germline values: CDR1 SGDLS, CDR2 YYNGEE. CDR3 DNA: TGTGCCAGCAGCGGGAACCGGGACACGGGACCCTACGAGCAGTACTTC. Its protein product is CASSGNRDTGPYEQYF.